This T cell receptor beta chain was observed in a study of CD8+ T cells in alopecia areata. Whole-study results and caveats: Under tofacitinib, fewer expanded CD8+ clones appeared among the top 100 scalp clones. A great number of expanded lesional clones endured in scalp and blood during tofacitinib.

As concerns this clone: The antigen is not known.

RNA was isolated and reverse transcribed to cDNA, the sequencing template. Libraries were prepared by immunoSEQ multiplex PCR; TCRdb keeps only in-frame clonotypes and omits some of them. Of approximately 150,000 clones in the sample, around 86% were seen once. Treatment meaning: oral pan-JAK inhibitor, 5-10 mg twice daily. The CDR3 runs to 13 residues. The germline V gene has CDR1 LNHNV and CDR2 YYDKDF (reference sequence). The V gene lost 8 bases and the J gene lost 8 bases, with 18 bases spanning the gap. The starting material was CD8+ T cells sorted from blood, obtained at week 4, from a patient treated with tofacitinib. This TCR derives from a human donor with alopecia areata. This chain uses TRBV15 with TRBJ1-1, with D possibly being TRBD1 (6 bases). In DNA form, the CDR3 reads TGTGCCACCTCCAGCCGGTCGGGACAAGAAGCTTTCTTT. It specifies CATSSRSGQEAFF.